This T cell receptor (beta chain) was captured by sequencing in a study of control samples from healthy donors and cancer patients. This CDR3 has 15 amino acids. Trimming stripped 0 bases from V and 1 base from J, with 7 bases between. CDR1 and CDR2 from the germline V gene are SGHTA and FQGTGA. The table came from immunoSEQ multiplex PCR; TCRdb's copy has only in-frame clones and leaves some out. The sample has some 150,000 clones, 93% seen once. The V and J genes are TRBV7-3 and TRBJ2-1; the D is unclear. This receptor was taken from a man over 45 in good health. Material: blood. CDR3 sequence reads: CASSLTGNSYNEQFF. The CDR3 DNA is TGTGCCAGCAGCTTAACTGGGAATTCCTACAATGAGCAGTTCTTC.